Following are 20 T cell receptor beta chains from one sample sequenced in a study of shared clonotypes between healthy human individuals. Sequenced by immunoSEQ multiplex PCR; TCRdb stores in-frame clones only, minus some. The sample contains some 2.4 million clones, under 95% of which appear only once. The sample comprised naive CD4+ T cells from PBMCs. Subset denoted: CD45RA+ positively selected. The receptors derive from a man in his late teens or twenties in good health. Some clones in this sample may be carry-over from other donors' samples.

The CDR3 spells CASSLKGILREKGELFF. The CDR3 bases are TGTGCCAGCAGCTTAAAAGGGATCCTACGGGAGAAAGGGGAGCTGTTTTTT. The chain recombines TRBV7-9 with TRBJ2-2; the D gene is possibly TRBD2 (6 bases). V was shortened by 2 bases and J by 8 bases, with 21 bases between the two germline ends. The germline gives CDR1 SEHNR, CDR2 FQNEAQ (reference sequence). The CDR3 extends over 17 amino acids.

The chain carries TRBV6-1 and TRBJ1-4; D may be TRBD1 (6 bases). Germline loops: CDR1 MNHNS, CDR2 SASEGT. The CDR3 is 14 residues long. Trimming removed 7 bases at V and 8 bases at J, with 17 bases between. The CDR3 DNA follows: TGTGCCAGCAACCTCCAGGGGTCAGAGGAAAAACTGTTTTTT. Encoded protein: CASNLQGSEEKLFF.

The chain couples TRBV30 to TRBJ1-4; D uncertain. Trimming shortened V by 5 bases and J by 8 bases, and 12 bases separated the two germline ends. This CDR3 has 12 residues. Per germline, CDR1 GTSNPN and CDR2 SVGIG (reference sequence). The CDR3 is CAWGHIGEKLFF. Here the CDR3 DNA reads TGTGCCTGGGGGCACATAGGGGAAAAACTGTTTTTT.

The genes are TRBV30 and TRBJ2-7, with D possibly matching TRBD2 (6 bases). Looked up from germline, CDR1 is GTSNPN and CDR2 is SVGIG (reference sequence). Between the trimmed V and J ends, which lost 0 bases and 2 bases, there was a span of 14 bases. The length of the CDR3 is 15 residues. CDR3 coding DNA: TGTGCCTGGAGTGTACTAGCAGGGAGTCCCTACGAGCAGTACTTC. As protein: CAWSVLAGSPYEQYF.

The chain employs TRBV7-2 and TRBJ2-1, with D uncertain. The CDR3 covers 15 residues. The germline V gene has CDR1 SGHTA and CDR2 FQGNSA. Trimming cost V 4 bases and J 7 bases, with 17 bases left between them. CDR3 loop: CASSSPTSSPNEQFF. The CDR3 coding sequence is TGTGCCAGCAGCTCCCCTACCTCCTCCCCGAATGAGCAGTTCTTC.

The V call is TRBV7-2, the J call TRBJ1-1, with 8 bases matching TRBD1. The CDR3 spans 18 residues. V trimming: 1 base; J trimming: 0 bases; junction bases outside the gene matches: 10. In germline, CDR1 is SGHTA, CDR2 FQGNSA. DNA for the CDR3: TGTGCCAGCAGCTTAGGGTTCAGGGGGCAAAGGGTGAACACTGAAGCTTTCTTT. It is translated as CASSLGFRGQRVNTEAFF.

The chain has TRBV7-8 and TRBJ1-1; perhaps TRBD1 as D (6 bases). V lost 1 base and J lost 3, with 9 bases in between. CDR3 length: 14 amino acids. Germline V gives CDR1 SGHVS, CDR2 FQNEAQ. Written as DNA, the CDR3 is TGTGCCAGCAGCTTAGGCAGGGGCTACACTGAAGCTTTCTTT. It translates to CASSLGRGYTEAFF.

CDR3 residues: CASSPDRAGSQPQHF. CDR3 nucleotides: TGTGCCAGCAGCCCGGACAGGGCGGGTAGTCAGCCCCAGCATTTT. The chain employs TRBV7-9 and TRBJ1-5; 8 nucleotides agree with TRBD1. In germline, CDR1 is SEHNR, CDR2 FQNEAQ (reference sequence). V shed 5 bases, J shed 6 bases, and the junction held 9 bases outside the gene matches. The CDR3 loop spans 15 amino acids. Filled out from reference TRBV7-9 and TRBJ1-5, the complete variable domain reads DTGVSQNPRHKITKRGQNVTFRCDPISEHNRLYWYRQTLGQGPEFLTYFQNEAQLEKSRLLSDRFSAERPKGSFSTLEIQRTEQGDSAMYLCASSPDRAGSQPQHFGDGTRLSIL.

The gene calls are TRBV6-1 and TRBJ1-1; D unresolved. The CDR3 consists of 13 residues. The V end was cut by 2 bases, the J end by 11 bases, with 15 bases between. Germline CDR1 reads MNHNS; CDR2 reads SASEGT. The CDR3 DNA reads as TGTGCCAGCAGTGAATCGGGAGTCCGCATGGCTTTCTTT. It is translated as CASSESGVRMAFF.

CDR3 sequence (DNA): TGTGCCAGCAGTCCTAGGACAGGGGGGCTCTCTGGGGCCAACGTCCTGACTTTC. Encoded protein: CASSPRTGGLSGANVLTF. The rearrangement joins TRBV28 to TRBJ2-6; 10 nucleotides match TRBD1. Germline assignment: CDR1 MDHEN and CDR2 SYDVKM. Germline trimming cut 5 bases from V and 0 bases from J; bases unmatched to any gene: 7. This CDR3 has 18 amino acids.

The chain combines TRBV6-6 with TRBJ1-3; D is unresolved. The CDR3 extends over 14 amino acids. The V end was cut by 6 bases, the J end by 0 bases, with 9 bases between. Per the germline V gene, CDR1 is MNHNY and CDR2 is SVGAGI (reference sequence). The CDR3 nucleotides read TGTGCCAGCAGGGTTGGAGTCTCTGGAAACACCATATATTTT. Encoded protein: CASRVGVSGNTIYF.

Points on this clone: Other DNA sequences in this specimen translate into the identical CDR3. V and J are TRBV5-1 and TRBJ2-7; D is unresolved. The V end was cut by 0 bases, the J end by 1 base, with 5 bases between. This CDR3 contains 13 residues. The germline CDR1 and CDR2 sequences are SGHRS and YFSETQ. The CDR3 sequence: CASSLGRSYEQYF. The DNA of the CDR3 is TGCGCCAGCAGCTTGGGCAGGTCCTACGAGCAGTACTTC. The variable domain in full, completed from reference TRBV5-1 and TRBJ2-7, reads KAGVTQTPRYLIKTRGQQVTLSCSPISGHRSVSWYQQTPGQGLQFLFEYFSETQRNKGNFPGRFSGRQFSNSRSEMNVSTLELGDSALYLCASSLGRSYEQYFGPGTRLTVT.

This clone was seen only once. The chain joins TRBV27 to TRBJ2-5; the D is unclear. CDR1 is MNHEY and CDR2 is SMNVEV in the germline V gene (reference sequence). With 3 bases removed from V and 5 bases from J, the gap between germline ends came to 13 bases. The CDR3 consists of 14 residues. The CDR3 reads CASSFRGIGETQYF. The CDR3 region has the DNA TGTGCCAGCAGTTTTCGTGGAATAGGGGAGACCCAGTACTTC.

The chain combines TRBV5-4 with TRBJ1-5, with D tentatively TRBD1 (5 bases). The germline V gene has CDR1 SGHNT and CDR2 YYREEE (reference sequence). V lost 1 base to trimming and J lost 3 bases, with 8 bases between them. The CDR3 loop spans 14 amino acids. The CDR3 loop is CASSLQGDNQPQHF. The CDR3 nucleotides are TGTGCCAGCAGCTTGCAAGGGGACAATCAGCCCCAGCATTTT.

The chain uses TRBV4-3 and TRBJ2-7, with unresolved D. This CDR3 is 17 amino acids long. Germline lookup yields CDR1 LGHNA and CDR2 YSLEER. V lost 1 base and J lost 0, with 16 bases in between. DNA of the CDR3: TGCGCCAGCAGCCAAGGGCGAGGCCAATCCCTCTCCTACGAGCAGTACTTC. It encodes CASSQGRGQSLSYEQYF.

The CDR3 sequence: CASSPDGYGYTF. In DNA, the CDR3 is TGTGCCAGCAGCCCCGACGGGTATGGCTACACCTTC. The V call is TRBV7-3, the J call TRBJ1-2; no reliable D call. Germline CDR1 reads SGHTA; CDR2 reads FQGTGA. Trimming stripped 5 bases from V and 5 bases from J, with 9 bases between. The CDR3 spans 12 residues.

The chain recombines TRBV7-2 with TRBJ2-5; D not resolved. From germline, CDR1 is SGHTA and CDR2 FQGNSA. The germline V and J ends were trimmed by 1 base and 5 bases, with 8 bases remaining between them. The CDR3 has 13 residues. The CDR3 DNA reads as TGTGCCAGCAGCTTAGTCAGGTTGGAGACCCAGTACTTC. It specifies CASSLVRLETQYF.

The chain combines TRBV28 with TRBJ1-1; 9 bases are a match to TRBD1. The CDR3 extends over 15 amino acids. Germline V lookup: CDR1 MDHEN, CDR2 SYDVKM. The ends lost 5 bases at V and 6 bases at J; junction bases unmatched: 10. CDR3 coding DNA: TGTGCCAGCAGTGTAGGACAGGGGTACCGGGCTGAAGCTTTCTTT. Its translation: CASSVGQGYRAEAFF.

As DNA, the CDR3 is TGCGCCAGCAGCCTGACCCAGGGGGGAACTGAAGCTTTCTTT. Translation: CASSLTQGGTEAFF. The rearrangement links TRBV5-1 to TRBJ1-1; TRBD1 aligns across 7 bases. The V gene's germline CDR1 is SGHRS and CDR2 YFSETQ. The CDR3 extends over 14 amino acids. Trimming took 4 bases from V and 5 from J; bases not matched to a gene: 8.

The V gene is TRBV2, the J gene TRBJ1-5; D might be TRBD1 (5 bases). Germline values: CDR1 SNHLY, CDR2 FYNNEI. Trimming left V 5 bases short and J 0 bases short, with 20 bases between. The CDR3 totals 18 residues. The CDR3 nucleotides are TGTGCCAGCAGTTCCCCTCCCGAGGAGGGGAGTAGCAATCAGCCCCAGCATTTT. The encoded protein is CASSSPPEEGSSNQPQHF.